These 12 T cell receptor beta chains came from one sample sequenced in a study of PD-L1 blockade in urothelial cancer. TCRdb's table, derived via immunoSEQ multiplex PCR, lists solely in-frame clones and lacks some. Among some 80,000 clones listed, just under 85% were seen once. Time point indicated: pretreatment peripheral blood. Material: PBMCs, obtained around atezolizumab (anti-PD-L1) treatment. These receptors originate from a man aged 40-55 years with urothelial cancer.

This clone was observed a few times. CDR3 region: CASRYWGLQNQPQHF. The CDR3 DNA reads TGTGCCAGCAGATACTGGGGGCTTCAGAATCAGCCCCAGCATTTT. This chain connects TRBV28 to TRBJ1-5; possibly TRBD1 for D (6 bases). Trimming pared 6 bases from V and 4 bases from J, leaving 16 bases between. The length of the CDR3 is 15 residues. Germline lookup yields CDR1 MDHEN and CDR2 SYDVKM.

V usage is TRBV28 and J usage is TRBJ1-5; D is possibly TRBD1 (6 bases). There are 18 residues in the CDR3. V dropped 2 bases and J dropped 5 bases, with 22 bases sitting between them. Germline values: CDR1 MDHEN, CDR2 SYDVKM. The CDR3 here is CASSLTGKGVRTDQPQHF. The CDR3 DNA reads TGTGCCAGCAGTTTAACAGGGAAAGGAGTTAGGACGGATCAGCCCCAGCATTTT. The whole variable domain, filled in from reference TRBV28 and TRBJ1-5, reads DVKVTQSSRYLVKRTGEKVFLECVQDMDHENMFWYRQDPGLGLRLIYFSYDVKMKEKGDIPEGYSVSREKKERFSLILESASTNQTSMYLCASSLTGKGVRTDQPQHFGDGTRLSIL.

This rearrangement joins TRBV7-2 to TRBJ2-5, with 11 bases identical to TRBD2. There are 15 residues in the CDR3. V lost 3 bases, J lost 5 bases, and 5 bases stayed unmatched. The germline CDR1 and CDR2 sequences are SGHTA and FQGNSA. The CDR3 nucleotides are TGTGCCAGCAGCTTGACTAGCGGGATGGGTGAGACCCAGTACTTC. This gives the protein CASSLTSGMGETQYF.

This clone was seen once. The gene calls are TRBV2 and TRBJ2-1; D is perhaps TRBD2 (6 bases). The CDR3 has 15 residues. The germline gives CDR1 SNHLY, CDR2 FYNNEI. The V end was cut by 10 bases, the J end by 3 bases, with 19 bases between. CDR3 nucleotide sequence: TGTGCCACCAGCCAACGGGACTTAGGCTACAATGAGCAGTTCTTC. It codes for CATSQRDLGYNEQFF.

A remark on this clone: A read error may account for a junction end that differs from germline. This chain joins TRBV19 and TRBJ1-4; D possibly corresponds to TRBD1 (5 bases). This CDR3 has 12 residues. Looked up from germline, CDR1 is LNHDA and CDR2 is SQIVND (reference sequence). The DNA for the CDR3 is TGTGCCAGTAGCGCGGGGCATTTAATTTTCAGTTTT. Encoded protein: CASSAGHLIFSF.

This chain joins TRBV14 and TRBJ1-2, with 7 bases identical to TRBD1. V lost 1 base to trimming and J lost 2 bases; unmatched junction nucleotides: 1. This CDR3 is built from 14 residues. From germline, CDR1 is SGHDN and CDR2 FVKESK. The CDR3 region is CASSQATGNYGYTF. CDR3 sequence (DNA): TGTGCCAGCAGCCAAGCGACAGGGAACTATGGCTACACCTTC.

The chain links TRBV27 to TRBJ2-3; D is ambiguous. This CDR3 has 12 amino acids. The V gene lost 6 bases and the J gene lost 4 bases, with 8 bases spanning the gap. Germline values: CDR1 MNHEY, CDR2 SMNVEV (reference sequence). CDR3 nucleotides: TGTGCCAGCAGCCCGCGTTCAGATACGCAGTATTTT. This translates into CASSPRSDTQYF.

The gene calls are TRBV7-9 and TRBJ2-5; 8 bases are shared with TRBD2. V gave up 5 bases and J gave up 7 bases; unmatched junction bases: 6. The germline CDR1 and CDR2 sequences are SEHNR and FQNEAQ (reference sequence). The CDR3 covers 13 residues. This CDR3 is CASSISGAGTQYF. The CDR3 DNA is TGTGCCAGCAGCATTAGCGGGGCGGGGACCCAGTACTTC.

The chain carries TRBV7-9 and TRBJ2-1; tentative D call: TRBD1 (5 bases). V was trimmed by 5 bases and J by 6 bases, leaving 11 bases between them. CDR3 length: 13 amino acids. Germline V gives CDR1 SEHNR, CDR2 FQNEAQ (reference sequence). The DNA of the CDR3 is TGTGCCAGCAGCCCTGACAGTAGCAATGAGCAGTTCTTC. Amino acid sequence: CASSPDSSNEQFF. Full variable domain (outside the CDR3, taken from reference TRBV7-9 and TRBJ2-1): DTGVSQNPRHKITKRGQNVTFRCDPISEHNRLYWYRQTLGQGPEFLTYFQNEAQLEKSRLLSDRFSAERPKGSFSTLEIQRTEQGDSAMYLCASSPDSSNEQFFGPGTRLTVL.

The chain carries TRBV4-3 and TRBJ2-1; no firm D call. V lost 1 base and J 6 bases, leaving 10 bases between the germline ends. This CDR3 has 14 residues. Germline V CDR1 and CDR2: LGHNA, YSLEER. As DNA, the CDR3 is TGCGCCAGCAGCCAAGGGTCCTGGAGCAATGAGCAGTTCTTC. Translating gives CASSQGSWSNEQFF.

V and J are TRBV5-1 and TRBJ2-5; the match to TRBD1 covers 7 bases. The CDR3 contains 13 residues. The ends lost 4 bases at V and 3 bases at J; junction bases unmatched: 3. Germline-derived CDR1 and CDR2 are SGHRS and YFSETQ. The DNA for the CDR3 is TGCGCCAGCAGCGTTGGGACAGAAGAGACCCAGTACTTC. Translated: CASSVGTEETQYF.

The V call is TRBV7-9, the J call TRBJ1-2; 8 bases are a match to TRBD1. The ends lost 4 bases at V and 8 bases at J; junction bases unmatched: 12. CDR3 length equals 15 residues. The germline gives CDR1 SEHNR, CDR2 FQNEAQ (reference sequence). Written as DNA, the CDR3 is TGTGCCAGCAGCTCCTACAGGGGGAGTATGGAAGGCTACACCTTC. This encodes CASSSYRGSMEGYTF.